The clone carrying this T cell receptor (beta chain) was seen only once. Its target is unknown. This entry is derived from a study of T cells in Graves' hyperthyroidism and ophthalmopathy. Study-level findings and limits: Using 13 V-J features, a model discriminated ophthalmopathy from stable hyperthyroidism.

TCR beta CDR3 region amplification was performed from RNA transcripts. RT-PCR in the first round (using the HTBI primer set) targeted the TCR CDR3. TCRdb analysed the multiplex PCR reads with MiXCR anew, one entry per CDR3 protein. The sample has over 500,000 distinct CDR3 sequences, approximately 17% seen once. Exclusion of a patient resulted from uncontrolled infection, other autoimmune disease, pregnancy or lactation. Each diagnosis was grounded in clinical symptoms, serum thyroxine and TRAb, thyroid ultrasound, and orbital computed tomography. This receptor was identified in a woman aged 18-29 years with Graves' ophthalmopathy. The sequencing input was blood.

The CDR3 spells CASSIGLAGGLSYNEQFF. The CDR3 coding sequence is TGTGCCAGTAGTATAGGACTAGCGGGGGGTCTATCCTACAATGAGCAGTTCTTC. The V and J genes are TRBV19 and TRBJ2-1; 13 bases line up with TRBD2. The CDR3 length is 18 residues. In germline, CDR1 is LNHDA, CDR2 SQIVND (reference sequence). The V segment lost 1 base and the J segment 1 base; nucleotides outside the gene matches: 4.